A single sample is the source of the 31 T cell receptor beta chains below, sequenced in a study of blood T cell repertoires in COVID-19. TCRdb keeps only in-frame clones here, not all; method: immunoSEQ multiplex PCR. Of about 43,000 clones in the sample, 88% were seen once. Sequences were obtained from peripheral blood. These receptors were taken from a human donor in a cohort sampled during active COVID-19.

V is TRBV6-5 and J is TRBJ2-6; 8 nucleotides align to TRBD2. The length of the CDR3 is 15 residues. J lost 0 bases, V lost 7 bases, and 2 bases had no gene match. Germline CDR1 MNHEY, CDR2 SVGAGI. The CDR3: CASNSGDSGANVLTF. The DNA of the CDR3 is TGTGCCAGCAATAGCGGGGACTCTGGGGCCAACGTCCTGACTTTC.

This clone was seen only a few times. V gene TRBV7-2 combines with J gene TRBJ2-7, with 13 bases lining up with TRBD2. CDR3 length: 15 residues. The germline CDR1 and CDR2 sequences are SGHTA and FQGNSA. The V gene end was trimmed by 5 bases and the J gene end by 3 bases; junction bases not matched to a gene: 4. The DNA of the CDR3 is TGTGCCAGCAGCCCCCGGACTAGCGGGAGCTACGAGCAGTACTTC. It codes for CASSPRTSGSYEQYF. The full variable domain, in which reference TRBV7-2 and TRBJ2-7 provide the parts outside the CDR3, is GAGVSQSPSNKVTEKGKDVELRCDPISGHTALYWYRQSLGQGLEFLIYFQGNSAPDKSGLPSDRFSAERTGGSVSTLTIQRTQQEDSAVYLCASSPRTSGSYEQYFGPGTRLTVT.

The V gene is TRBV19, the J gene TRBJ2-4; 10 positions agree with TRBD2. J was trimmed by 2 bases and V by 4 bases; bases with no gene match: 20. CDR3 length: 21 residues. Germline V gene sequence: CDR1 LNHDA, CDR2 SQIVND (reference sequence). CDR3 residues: CASSRGPVASGSKLSKNIQYF. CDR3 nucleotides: TGTGCCAGTAGTAGGGGACCGGTCGCTAGCGGGAGTAAGCTATCCAAAAACATTCAGTACTTC. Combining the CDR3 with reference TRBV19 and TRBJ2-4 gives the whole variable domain DGGITQSPKYLFRKEGQNVTLSCEQNLNHDAMYWYRQDPGQGLRLIYYSQIVNDFQKGDIAEGYSVSREKKESFPLTVTSAQKNPTAFYLCASSRGPVASGSKLSKNIQYFGAGTRLSVL.

DNA for the CDR3: TGTGCCAGCAGCTTGGCCGGGAACACTGAAGCTTTCTTT. This translates into CASSLAGNTEAFF. The chain is built from TRBV5-6 and TRBJ1-1; D gene ambiguous. The germline V gene encodes CDR1 SGHDT and CDR2 YYEEEE. Trimming left V 0 bases short and J 1 base short, with 4 bases between. This CDR3 spans 13 amino acids.

CDR3 sequence: CSVDGLAVTDTQYF. The CDR3, as DNA: TGCAGCGTTGATGGCCTAGCGGTCACAGATACGCAGTATTTT. V gene TRBV29-1 combines with J gene TRBJ2-3, with 7 positions matching TRBD2. Germline V gene lookup returns CDR1 SQVTM and CDR2 ANQGSEA. CDR3 length: 14 amino acids. The ends lost 3 bases at V and 2 bases at J; junction bases unmatched: 5.

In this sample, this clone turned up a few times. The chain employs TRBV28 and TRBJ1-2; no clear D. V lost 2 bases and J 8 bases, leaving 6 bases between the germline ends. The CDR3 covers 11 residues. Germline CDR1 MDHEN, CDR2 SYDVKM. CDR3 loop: CASSLGRGYTF. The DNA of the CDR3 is TGTGCCAGCAGTTTAGGGCGCGGCTACACCTTC.

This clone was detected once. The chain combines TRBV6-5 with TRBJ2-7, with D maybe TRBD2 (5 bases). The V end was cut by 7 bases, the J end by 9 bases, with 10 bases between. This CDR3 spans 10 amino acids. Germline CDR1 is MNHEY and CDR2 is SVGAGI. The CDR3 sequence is CASTDEGQYF. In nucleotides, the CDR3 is TGTGCCAGCACAGACGAGGGGCAGTACTTC.

CDR3 sequence: CAWSPLAGDYNEQFF. The CDR3 region has the DNA TGTGCCTGGAGTCCTCTAGCGGGCGACTACAATGAGCAGTTCTTC. The J gene is TRBJ2-1, the V gene TRBV30, with 8 bases fitting TRBD2. J gave up 3 bases and V 2 bases, and 6 bases lay outside the gene matches. CDR1 and CDR2 from the germline V gene are GTSNPN and SVGIG (reference sequence). The CDR3 consists of 15 residues.

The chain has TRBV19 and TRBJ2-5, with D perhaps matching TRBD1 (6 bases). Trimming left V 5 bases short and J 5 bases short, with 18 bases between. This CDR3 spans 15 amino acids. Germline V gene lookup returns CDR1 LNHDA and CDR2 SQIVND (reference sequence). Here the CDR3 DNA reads TGTGCCAGTAGTCACACCCAGGGGTGGGTGGAGACCCAGTACTTC. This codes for CASSHTQGWVETQYF.

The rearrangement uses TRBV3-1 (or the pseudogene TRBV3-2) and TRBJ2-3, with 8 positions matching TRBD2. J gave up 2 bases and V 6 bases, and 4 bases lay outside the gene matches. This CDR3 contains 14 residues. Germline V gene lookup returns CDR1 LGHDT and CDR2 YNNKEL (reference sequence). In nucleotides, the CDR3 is TGTGCCAGCAGTACTAGCGGATTCACAGATACGCAGTATTTT. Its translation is CASSTSGFTDTQYF.

For the CDR3, the DNA is TGTGCCATCAGTGAGTCGGGGACTAGCGGGATTTTGTTCTTC. It specifies CAISESGTSGILFF. The V call is TRBV10-3, the J call TRBJ2-1; 13 bases are a match to TRBD2. The CDR3 consists of 14 residues. Germline V gives CDR1 ENHRY, CDR2 SYGVKD. J lost 15 bases, V lost 0 bases, and 5 bases had no gene match.

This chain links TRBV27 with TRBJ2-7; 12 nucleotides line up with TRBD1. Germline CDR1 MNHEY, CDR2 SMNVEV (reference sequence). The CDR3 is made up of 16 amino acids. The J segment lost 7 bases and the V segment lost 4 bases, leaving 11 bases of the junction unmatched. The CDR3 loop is CASSSPGDRGREEQYF. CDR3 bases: TGTGCCAGCAGTTCCCCCGGGGACAGGGGGCGAGAGGAGCAGTACTTC.

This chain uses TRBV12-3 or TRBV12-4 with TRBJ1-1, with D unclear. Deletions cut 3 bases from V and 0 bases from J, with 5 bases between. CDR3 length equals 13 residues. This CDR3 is CASSFEVNTEAFF. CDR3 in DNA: TGTGCCAGCAGTTTTGAGGTGAACACTGAAGCTTTCTTT.

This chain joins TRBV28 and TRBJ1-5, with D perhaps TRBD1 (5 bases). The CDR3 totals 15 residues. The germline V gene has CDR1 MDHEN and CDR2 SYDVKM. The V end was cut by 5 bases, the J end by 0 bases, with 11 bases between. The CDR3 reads CASSQTENSNQPQHF. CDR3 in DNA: TGTGCCAGCAGTCAGACAGAAAATAGCAATCAGCCCCAGCATTTT.

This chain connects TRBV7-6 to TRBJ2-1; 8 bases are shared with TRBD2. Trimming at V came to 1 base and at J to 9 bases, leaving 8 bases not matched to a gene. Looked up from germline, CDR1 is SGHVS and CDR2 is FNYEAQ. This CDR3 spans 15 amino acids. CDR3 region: CASSLESGSWVEQFF. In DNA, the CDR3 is TGTGCCAGCAGCTTAGAAAGCGGGAGTTGGGTTGAGCAGTTCTTC.

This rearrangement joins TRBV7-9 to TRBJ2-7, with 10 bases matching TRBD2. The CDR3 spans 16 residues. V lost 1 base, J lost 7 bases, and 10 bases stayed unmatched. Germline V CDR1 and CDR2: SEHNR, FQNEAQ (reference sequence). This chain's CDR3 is CASSLEGTSGTSEQYF. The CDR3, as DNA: TGTGCCAGCAGCTTAGAGGGTACTAGCGGGACCTCGGAGCAGTACTTC. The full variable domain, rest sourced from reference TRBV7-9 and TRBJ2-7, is DTGVSQNPRHKITKRGQNVTFRCDPISEHNRLYWYRQTLGQGPEFLTYFQNEAQLEKSRLLSDRFSAERPKGSFSTLEIQRTEQGDSAMYLCASSLEGTSGTSEQYFGPGTRLTVT.

CDR3 protein: CASSSDTTTDTQYF. The CDR3 DNA reads as TGTGCCAGCAGCTCGGACACCACCACAGATACGCAGTATTTT. The chain joins TRBV7-9 to TRBJ2-3, with D perhaps matching TRBD1 (5 bases). The length of the CDR3 is 14 residues. Trimming removed 4 bases at V and 2 bases at J, with 10 bases between. CDR1 and CDR2 from the germline V gene are SEHNR and FQNEAQ (reference sequence).

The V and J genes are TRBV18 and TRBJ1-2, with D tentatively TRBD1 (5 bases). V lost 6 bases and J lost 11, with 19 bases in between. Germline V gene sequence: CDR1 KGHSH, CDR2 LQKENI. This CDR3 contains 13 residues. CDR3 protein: CASSPGQGADYTF. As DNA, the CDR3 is TGTGCCAGCTCCCCCGGGCAGGGCGCAGATTACACCTTC.

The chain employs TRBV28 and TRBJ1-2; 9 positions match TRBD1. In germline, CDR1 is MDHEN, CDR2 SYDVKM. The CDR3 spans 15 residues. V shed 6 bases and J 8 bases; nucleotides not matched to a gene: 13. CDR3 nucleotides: TGTGCCAGCAGGCTCTCCGACAGGGGGAGGGTGGGCTACACCTTC. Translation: CASRLSDRGRVGYTF.

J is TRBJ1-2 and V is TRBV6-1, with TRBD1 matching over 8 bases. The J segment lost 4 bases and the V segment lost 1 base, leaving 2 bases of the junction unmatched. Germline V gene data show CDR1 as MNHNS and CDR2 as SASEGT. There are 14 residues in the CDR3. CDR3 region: CASSEGTGTYGYTF. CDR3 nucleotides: TGTGCCAGCAGTGAAGGGACAGGGACCTATGGCTACACCTTC.

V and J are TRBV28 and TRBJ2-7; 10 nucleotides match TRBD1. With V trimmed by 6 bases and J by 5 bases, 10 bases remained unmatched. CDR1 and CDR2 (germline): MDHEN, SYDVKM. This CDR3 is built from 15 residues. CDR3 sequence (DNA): TGTGCCAGCAGATCACCGGGACAGGGGAAGAACGAGCAGTACTTC. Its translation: CASRSPGQGKNEQYF.

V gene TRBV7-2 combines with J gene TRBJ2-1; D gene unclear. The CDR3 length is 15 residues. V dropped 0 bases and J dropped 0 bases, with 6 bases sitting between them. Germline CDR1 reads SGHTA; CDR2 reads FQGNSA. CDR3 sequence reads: CASSLARFSYNEQFF. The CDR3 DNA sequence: TGTGCCAGCAGCTTAGCGCGGTTCTCCTACAATGAGCAGTTCTTC.

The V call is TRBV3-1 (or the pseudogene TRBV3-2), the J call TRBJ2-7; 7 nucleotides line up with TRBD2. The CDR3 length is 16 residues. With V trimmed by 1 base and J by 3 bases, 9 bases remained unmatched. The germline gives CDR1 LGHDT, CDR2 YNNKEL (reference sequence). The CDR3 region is CASSQVRLAGVYEQYF. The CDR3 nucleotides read TGTGCCAGCAGCCAAGTAAGGTTAGCGGGTGTCTACGAGCAGTACTTC.

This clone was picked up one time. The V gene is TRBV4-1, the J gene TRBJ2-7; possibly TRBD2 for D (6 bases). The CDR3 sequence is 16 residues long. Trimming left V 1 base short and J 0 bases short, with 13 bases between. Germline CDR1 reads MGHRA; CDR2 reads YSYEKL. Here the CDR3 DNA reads TGCGCCAGCAGCCAAGGAGGTGGGAGGAACTCCTACGAGCAGTACTTC. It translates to CASSQGGGRNSYEQYF.

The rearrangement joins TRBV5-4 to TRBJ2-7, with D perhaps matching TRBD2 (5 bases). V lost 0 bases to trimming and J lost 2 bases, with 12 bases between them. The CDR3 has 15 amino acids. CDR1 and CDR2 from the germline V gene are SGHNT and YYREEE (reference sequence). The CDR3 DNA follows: TGTGCCAGCAGCTTGGAGGCTAGCCCTCCCTACGAGCAGTACTTC. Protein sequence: CASSLEASPPYEQYF.

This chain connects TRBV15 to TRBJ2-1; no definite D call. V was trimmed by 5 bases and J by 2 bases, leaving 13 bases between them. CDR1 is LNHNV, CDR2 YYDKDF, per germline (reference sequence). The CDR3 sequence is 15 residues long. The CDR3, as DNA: TGTGCCACCAGCTCCTTCCGCGGAACCTACAATGAGCAGTTCTTC. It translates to CATSSFRGTYNEQFF.

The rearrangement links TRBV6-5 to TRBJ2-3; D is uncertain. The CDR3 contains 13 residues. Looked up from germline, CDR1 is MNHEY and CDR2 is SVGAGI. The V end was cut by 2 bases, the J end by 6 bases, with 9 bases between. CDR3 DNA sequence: TGTGCCAGCAGTTACCTGCCCAGGGATACGCAGTATTTT. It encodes CASSYLPRDTQYF.

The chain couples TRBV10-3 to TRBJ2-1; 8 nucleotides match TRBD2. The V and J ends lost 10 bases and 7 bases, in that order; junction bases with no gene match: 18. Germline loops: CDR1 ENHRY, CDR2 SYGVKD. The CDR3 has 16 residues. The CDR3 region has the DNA TGTGCCACCGGATTGGGGGGAGCGGGAGTTTATAATGAGCAGTTCTTC. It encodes CATGLGGAGVYNEQFF.

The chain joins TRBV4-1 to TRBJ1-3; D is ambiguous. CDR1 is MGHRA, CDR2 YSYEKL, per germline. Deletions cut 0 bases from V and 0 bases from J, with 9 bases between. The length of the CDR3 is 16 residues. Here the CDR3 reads CASSQDIAFSGNTIYF. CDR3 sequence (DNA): TGCGCCAGCAGCCAAGATATAGCGTTCTCTGGAAACACCATATATTTT.

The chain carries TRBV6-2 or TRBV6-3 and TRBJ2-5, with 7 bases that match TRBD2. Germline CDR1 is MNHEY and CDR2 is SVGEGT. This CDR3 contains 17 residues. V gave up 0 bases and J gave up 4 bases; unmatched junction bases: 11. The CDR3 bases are TGTGCCAGCAGTTACTCGTTCTCTAGCGGATCTATAGAGACCCAGTACTTC. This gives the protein CASSYSFSSGSIETQYF.

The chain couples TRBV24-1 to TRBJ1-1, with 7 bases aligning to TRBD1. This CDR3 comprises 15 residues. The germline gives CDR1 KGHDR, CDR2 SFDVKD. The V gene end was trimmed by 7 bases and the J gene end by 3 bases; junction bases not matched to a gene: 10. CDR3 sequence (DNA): TGTGCCACCAGGCCTAAGGGGGCTGGGCACACTGAAGCTTTCTTT. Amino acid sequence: CATRPKGAGHTEAFF.